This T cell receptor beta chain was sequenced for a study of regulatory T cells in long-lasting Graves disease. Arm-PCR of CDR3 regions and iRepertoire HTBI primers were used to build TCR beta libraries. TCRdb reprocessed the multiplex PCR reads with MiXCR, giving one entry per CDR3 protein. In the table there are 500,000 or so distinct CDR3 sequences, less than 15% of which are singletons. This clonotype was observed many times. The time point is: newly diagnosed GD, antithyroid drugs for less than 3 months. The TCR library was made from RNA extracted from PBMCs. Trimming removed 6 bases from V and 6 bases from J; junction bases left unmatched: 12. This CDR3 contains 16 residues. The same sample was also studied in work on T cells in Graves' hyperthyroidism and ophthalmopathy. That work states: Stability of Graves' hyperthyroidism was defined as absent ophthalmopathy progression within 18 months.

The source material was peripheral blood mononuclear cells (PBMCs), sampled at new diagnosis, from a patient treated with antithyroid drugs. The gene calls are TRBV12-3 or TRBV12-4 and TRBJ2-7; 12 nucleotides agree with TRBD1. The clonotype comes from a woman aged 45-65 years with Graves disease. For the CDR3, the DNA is TGTGCCAGCAGGTTCGGGACAGGGGGCCCCTATTGCGAGCAGTACTTC. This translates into CASRFGTGGPYCEQYF.